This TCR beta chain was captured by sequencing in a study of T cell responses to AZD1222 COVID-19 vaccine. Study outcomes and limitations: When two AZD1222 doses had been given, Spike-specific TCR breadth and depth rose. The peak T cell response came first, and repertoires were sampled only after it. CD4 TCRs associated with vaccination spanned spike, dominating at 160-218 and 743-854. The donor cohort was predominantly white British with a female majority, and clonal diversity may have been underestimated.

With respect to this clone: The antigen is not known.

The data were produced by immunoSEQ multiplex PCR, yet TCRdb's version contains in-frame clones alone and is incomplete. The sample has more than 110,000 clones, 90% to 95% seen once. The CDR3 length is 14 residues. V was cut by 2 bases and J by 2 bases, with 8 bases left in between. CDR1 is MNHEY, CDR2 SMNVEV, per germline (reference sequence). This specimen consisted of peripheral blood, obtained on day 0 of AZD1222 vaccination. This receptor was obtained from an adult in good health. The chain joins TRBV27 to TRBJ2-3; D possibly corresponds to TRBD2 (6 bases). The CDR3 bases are TGTGCCAGCAGTTTAGGAGGGTACACAGATACGCAGTATTTT. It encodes CASSLGGYTDTQYF.